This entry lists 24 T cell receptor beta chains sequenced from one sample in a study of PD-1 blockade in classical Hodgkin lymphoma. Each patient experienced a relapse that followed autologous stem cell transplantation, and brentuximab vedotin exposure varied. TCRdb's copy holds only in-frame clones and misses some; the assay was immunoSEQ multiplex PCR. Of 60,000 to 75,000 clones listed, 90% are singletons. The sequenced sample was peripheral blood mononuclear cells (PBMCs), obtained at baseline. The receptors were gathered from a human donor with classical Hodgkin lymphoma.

The CDR3: CASSATVVNYGYTF. The CDR3 DNA sequence: TGTGCCAGCAGTGCCACAGTGGTTAACTATGGCTACACCTTC. The V call is TRBV2, the J call TRBJ1-2, with D unresolved. This CDR3 is 14 amino acids long. V gave up 4 bases and J gave up 1 base, with 10 bases separating them. Looked up from germline, CDR1 is SNHLY and CDR2 is FYNNEI.

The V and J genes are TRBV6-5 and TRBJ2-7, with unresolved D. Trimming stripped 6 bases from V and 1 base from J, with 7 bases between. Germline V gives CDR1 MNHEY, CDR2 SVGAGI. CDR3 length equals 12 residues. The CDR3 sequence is CASRPSSYEQYF. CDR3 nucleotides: TGTGCCAGCAGACCCTCATCCTACGAGCAGTACTTC.

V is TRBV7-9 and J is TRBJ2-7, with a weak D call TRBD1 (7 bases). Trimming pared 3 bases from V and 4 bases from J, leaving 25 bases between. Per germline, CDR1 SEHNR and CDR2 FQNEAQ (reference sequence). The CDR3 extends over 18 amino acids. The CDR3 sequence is CASSFDSRRGPVPYEQYF. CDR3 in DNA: TGTGCCAGCAGCTTCGACTCAAGGAGGGGGCCGGTTCCTTACGAGCAGTACTTC. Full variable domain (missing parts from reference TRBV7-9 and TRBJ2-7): DTGVSQNPRHKITKRGQNVTFRCDPISEHNRLYWYRQTLGQGPEFLTYFQNEAQLEKSRLLSDRFSAERPKGSFSTLEIQRTEQGDSAMYLCASSFDSRRGPVPYEQYFGPGTRLTVT.

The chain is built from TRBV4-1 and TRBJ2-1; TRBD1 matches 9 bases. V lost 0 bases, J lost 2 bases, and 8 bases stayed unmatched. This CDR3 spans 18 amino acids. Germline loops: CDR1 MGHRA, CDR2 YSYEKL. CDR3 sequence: CASSQEVQDRGPYNEQFF. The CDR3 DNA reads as TGCGCCAGCAGCCAAGAAGTACAGGACAGGGGCCCCTACAATGAGCAGTTCTTC.

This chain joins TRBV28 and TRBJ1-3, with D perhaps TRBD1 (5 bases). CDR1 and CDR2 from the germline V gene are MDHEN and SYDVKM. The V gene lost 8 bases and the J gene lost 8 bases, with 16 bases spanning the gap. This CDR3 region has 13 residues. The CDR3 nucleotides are TGTGCCAGCTCTATCAGGGAAGCGTACACCATATATTTT. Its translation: CASSIREAYTIYF.

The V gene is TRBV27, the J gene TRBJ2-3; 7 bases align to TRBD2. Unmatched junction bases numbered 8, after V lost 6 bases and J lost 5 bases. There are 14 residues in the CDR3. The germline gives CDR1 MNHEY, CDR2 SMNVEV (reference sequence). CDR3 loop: CASSRTTSVDTQYF. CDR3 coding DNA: TGTGCCAGCAGCAGAACAACTAGCGTAGATACGCAGTATTTT.

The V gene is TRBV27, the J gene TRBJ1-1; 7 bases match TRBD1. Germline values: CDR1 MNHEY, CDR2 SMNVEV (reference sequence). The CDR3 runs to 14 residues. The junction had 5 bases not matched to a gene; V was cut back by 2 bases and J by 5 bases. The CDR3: CASSLRGQPTEAFF. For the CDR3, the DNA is TGTGCCAGCAGTTTAAGGGGACAGCCTACTGAAGCTTTCTTT.

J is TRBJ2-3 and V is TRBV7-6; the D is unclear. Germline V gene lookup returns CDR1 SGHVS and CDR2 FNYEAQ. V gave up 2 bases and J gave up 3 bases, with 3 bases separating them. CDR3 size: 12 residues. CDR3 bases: TGTGCCAGCAGCTTATATACAGATACGCAGTATTTT. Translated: CASSLYTDTQYF. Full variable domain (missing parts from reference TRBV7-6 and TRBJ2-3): GAGVSQSPRYKVTKRGQDVALRCDPISGHVSLYWYRQALGQGPEFLTYFNYEAQQDKSGLPNDRFSAERPEGSISTLTIQRTEQRDSAMYRCASSLYTDTQYFGPGTRLTVL.

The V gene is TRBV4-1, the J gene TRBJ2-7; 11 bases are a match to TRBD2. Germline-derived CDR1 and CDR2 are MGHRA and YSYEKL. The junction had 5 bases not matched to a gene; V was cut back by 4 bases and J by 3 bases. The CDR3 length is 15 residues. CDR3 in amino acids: CASSPGLAGGYEQYF. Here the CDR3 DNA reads TGCGCCAGCAGCCCAGGTCTAGCGGGAGGCTACGAGCAGTACTTC.

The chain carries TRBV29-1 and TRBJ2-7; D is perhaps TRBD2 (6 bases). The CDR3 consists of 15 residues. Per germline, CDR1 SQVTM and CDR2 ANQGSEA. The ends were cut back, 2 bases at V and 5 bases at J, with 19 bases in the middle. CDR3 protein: CSVELVGGTDNEQYF. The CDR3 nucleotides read TGCAGCGTTGAATTGGTTGGCGGGACCGACAACGAGCAGTACTTC.

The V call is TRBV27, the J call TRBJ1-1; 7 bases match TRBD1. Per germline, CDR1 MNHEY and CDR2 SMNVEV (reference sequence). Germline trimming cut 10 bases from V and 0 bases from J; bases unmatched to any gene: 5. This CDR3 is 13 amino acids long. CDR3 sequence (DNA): TGTGCCACACAGGGGTTCATGAACACTGAAGCTTTCTTT. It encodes CATQGFMNTEAFF.

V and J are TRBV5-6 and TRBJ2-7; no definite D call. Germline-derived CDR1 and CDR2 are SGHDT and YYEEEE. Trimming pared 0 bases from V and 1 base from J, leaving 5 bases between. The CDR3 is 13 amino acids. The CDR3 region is CASSLVGSYEQYF. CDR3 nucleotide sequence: TGTGCCAGCAGCTTGGTAGGGTCCTACGAGCAGTACTTC.

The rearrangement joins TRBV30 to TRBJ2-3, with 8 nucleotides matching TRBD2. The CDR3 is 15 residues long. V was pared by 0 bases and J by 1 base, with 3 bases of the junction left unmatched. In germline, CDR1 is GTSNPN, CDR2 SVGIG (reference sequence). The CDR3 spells CAWSVGLVRTDTQYF. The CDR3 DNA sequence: TGTGCCTGGAGTGTGGGACTAGTTCGCACAGATACGCAGTATTTT.

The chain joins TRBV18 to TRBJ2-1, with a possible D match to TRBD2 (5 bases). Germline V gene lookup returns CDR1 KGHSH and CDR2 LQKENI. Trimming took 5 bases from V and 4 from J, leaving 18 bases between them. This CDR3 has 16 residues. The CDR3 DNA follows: TGTGCCAGCTCATCCCCGGCAGGTCGGGGTTACAATGAGCAGTTCTTC. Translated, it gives CASSSPAGRGYNEQFF.

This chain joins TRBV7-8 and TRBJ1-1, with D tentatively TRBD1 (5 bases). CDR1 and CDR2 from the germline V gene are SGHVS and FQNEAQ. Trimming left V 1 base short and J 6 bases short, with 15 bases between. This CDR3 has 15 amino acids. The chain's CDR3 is CASSLEAGAGPEAFF. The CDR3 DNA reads TGTGCCAGCAGCTTAGAAGCTGGGGCGGGGCCTGAAGCTTTCTTT. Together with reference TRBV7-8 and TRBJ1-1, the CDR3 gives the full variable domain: GAGVSQSPRYKVAKRGQDVALRCDPISGHVSLFWYQQALGQGPEFLTYFQNEAQLDKSGLPSDRFFAERPEGSVSTLKIQRTQQEDSAVYLCASSLEAGAGPEAFFGQGTRLTVV.

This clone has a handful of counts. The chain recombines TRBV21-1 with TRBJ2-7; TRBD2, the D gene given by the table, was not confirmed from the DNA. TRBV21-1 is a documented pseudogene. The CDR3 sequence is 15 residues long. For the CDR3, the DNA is TGTGCCAGCAGCCCTTCACTGGACTACTCCTACGAGCAGTACTTC. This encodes CASSPSLDYSYEQYF.

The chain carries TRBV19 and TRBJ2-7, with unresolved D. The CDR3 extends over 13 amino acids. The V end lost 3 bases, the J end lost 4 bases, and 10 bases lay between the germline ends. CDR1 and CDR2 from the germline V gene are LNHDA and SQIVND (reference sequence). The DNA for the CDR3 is TGTGCCAGTAGTATGGCACAGCCTTACGAGCAGTACTTC. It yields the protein CASSMAQPYEQYF.

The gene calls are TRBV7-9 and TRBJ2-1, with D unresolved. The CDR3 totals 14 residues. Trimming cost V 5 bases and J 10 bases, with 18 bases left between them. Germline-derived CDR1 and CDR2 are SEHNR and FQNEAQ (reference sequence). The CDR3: CASSPLSMAPEQFF. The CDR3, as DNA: TGTGCCAGCAGCCCACTGTCTATGGCCCCCGAGCAGTTCTTC.

CDR3 sequence: CASSYSGSANEKLFF. The CDR3 DNA follows: TGTGCCAGCAGTTACTCCGGGTCGGCTAATGAAAAACTGTTTTTT. The chain recombines TRBV6-5 with TRBJ1-4; unclear D gene. The CDR3 consists of 15 residues. Between the trimmed V and J ends, which lost 0 bases and 3 bases, there was a span of 8 bases. The V gene's germline CDR1 is MNHEY and CDR2 SVGAGI.

The CDR3 region is CASSQIAGFTGELFF. CDR3 nucleotide sequence: TGTGCCAGCAGCCAAATAGCGGGGTTCACCGGGGAGCTGTTTTTT. V is TRBV7-2 and J is TRBJ2-2, with 8 bases aligning to TRBD2. V lost 5 bases to trimming and J lost 4 bases; unmatched junction nucleotides: 6. The CDR3 runs 15 residues. Looked up from germline, CDR1 is SGHTA and CDR2 is FQGNSA.

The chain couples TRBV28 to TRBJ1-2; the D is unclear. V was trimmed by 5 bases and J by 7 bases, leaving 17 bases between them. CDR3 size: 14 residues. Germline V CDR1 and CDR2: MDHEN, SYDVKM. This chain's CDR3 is CASSPSSQEGGYTF. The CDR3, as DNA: TGTGCCAGCAGTCCCTCGTCTCAGGAGGGTGGCTACACCTTC.

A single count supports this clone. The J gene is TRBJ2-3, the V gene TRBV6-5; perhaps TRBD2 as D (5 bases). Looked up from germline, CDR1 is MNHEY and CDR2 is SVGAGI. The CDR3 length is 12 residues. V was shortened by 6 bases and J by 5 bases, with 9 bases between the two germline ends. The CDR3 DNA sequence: TGTGCCAGCAGCCCCGAGGGAGATACGCAGTATTTT. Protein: CASSPEGDTQYF.

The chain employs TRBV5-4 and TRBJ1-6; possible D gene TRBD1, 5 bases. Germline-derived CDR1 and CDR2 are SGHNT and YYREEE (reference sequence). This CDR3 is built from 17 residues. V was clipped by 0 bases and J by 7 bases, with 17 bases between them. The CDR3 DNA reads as TGTGCCAGCAGCTTGGCCTATGGGGGAATAGAGAATTCACCCCTCCACTTT. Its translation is CASSLAYGGIENSPLHF. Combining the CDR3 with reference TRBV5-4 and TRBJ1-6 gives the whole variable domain ETGVTQSPTHLIKTRGQQVTLRCSSQSGHNTVSWYQQALGQGPQFIFQYYREEENGRGNFPPRFSGLQFPNYSSELNVNALELDDSALYLCASSLAYGGIENSPLHFGNGTRLTVT.

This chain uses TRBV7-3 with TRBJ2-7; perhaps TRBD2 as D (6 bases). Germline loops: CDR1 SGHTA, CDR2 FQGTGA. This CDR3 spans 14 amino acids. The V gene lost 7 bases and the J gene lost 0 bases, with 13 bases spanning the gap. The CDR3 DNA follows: TGTGCCAGCACCGGGGGTAATTCCTCCTACGAGCAGTACTTC. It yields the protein CASTGGNSSYEQYF. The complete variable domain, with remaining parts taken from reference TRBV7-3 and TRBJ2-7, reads GAGVSQTPSNKVTEKGKYVELRCDPISGHTALYWYRQSLGQGPEFLIYFQGTGAADDSGLPNDRFFAVRPEGSVSTLKIQRTERGDSAVYLCASTGGNSSYEQYFGPGTRLTVT.